This is a list of T cell receptor beta chains from one sample in a study of lymphopenia after photon versus proton radiotherapy. TCRdb's table, derived via immunoSEQ multiplex PCR, lists solely in-frame clones and lacks some. This sample has some 70,000 clones, with about nine tenths found just once. The sample here was peripheral blood, taken from a patient treated with proton-based radiotherapy. The receptor set was obtained from a man aged 80 or over with esophageal cancer. Each CDR3 is given with its conserved first and last residue. A D gene is named only where the DNA matches it firmly. The size entry is marked missing in some rows and otherwise reads once, few, many or a size class.

once	TRBV5-1	TRBJ2-5	18	TRBD2	CASSPGLAGGLGQETQYF	TGCGCCAGCAGCCCAGGACTAGCGGGGGGGCTGGGCCAAGAGACCCAGTACTTC
NA	TRBV5-1	TRBJ2-7	14	TRBD2	CASSLDSGSYEQYF	TGCGCCAGCAGCTTGGATAGCGGGAGCTACGAGCAGTACTTC
few	TRBV30	TRBJ1-5	15	TRBD1	CAWSVPGTGNQPQHF	TGTGCCTGGAGTGTACCCGGGACAGGGAATCAGCCCCAGCATTTT
NA	TRBV30	TRBJ2-7	13	TRBD1	CAWDDRGAPEQYF	TGTGCCTGGGACGACAGGGGCGCTCCCGAGCAGTACTTC
NA	TRBV6-1	TRBJ1-2	14	TRBD1	CASSPTGQNYGYTF	TGTGCCAGCAGTCCGACAGGGCAAAACTATGGCTACACCTTC
NA	TRBV18	TRBJ2-7	14	TRBD1	CASSPPGTGDEQYF	TGTGCCAGCTCACCACCTGGGACAGGGGACGAGCAGTACTTC
NA	TRBV7-2	TRBJ2-7	16	TRBD2	CASSRRLAGGFYEQYF	TGTGCCAGCAGCCGACGGCTAGCGGGAGGGTTCTACGAGCAGTACTTC
NA	TRBV4-3	TRBJ1-2	14	NA	CASSHGTGTAGYTF	TGCGCCAGCAGTCATGGGACGGGGACCGCCGGCTACACCTTC
NA	TRBV7-2	TRBJ2-3	14	NA	CASSPTPAQEVQYF	TGTGCCAGCAGCCCGACTCCCGCCCAGGAGGTGCAGTATTTT
NA	TRBV4-1	TRBJ1-5	15	TRBD1	CASSQRGLGNQPQHF	TGCGCCAGCAGCCAAAGGGGGCTGGGGAATCAGCCCCAGCATTTT
NA	TRBV2	TRBJ2-1	14	TRBD2	CASNRASGYNEQFF	TGTGCCAGCAATCGGGCTAGCGGCTACAATGAGCAGTTCTTC
NA	TRBV7-9	TRBJ1-2	17	TRBD1	CASSLETRTGILFGYTF	TGTGCCAGCAGCTTAGAAACTAGGACAGGGATATTGTTTGGCTACACCTTC
NA	TRBV2	TRBJ2-5	12	NA	CASRTVQETQYF	TGTGCCAGCCGGACAGTTCAAGAGACCCAGTACTTC
NA	TRBV9	TRBJ2-5	13	NA	CASSVSPQETQYF	TGTGCCAGCAGCGTAAGCCCCCAAGAGACCCAGTACTTC
NA	TRBV21-1	TRBJ2-7	12	NA	CASSKWVYEQYF	TGTGCCAGCAGCAAATGGGTCTACGAGCAGTACTTC
NA	TRBV4-2	TRBJ1-1	15	TRBD1	CASSQPDRANTEAFF	TGTGCCAGCAGCCAACCTGACAGGGCGAACACTGAAGCTTTCTTT
few	TRBV19	TRBJ1-1	13	TRBD1	CATGQGVNTEAFF	TGTGCCACGGGACAGGGAGTCAACACTGAAGCTTTCTTT
NA	TRBV6-5	TRBJ2-1	15	TRBD1	CASSFSRGRVNEQFF	TGTGCCAGCAGTTTTAGTAGGGGGCGCGTCAATGAGCAGTTCTTC
once	TRBV20-1	TRBJ2-5	11	NA	CGRGSQETQYF	TGTGGAAGGGGCAGCCAAGAGACCCAGTACTTC
once	TRBV7-2	TRBJ2-7	15	NA	CASSEGGQRVYEQYF	TGTGCCAGCAGCGAAGGCGGACAGCGAGTCTACGAGCAGTACTTC
few	TRBV23-1	TRBJ1-5	9	NA	CASIQPQHF	TGCGCCAGCATCCAGCCCCAGCATTTT
few	TRBV4-1	TRBJ1-6	16	NA	CASSQTRRGETSPLHF	TGCGCCAGCAGCCAAACCCGAAGGGGGGAAACCTCACCCCTCCACTTT
NA	TRBV2	TRBJ1-3	16	NA	CASSDWARASGNTIYF	TGTGCCAGCAGTGATTGGGCCCGAGCCTCTGGAAACACCATATATTTT
few	TRBV7-3	TRBJ2-7	16	TRBD1	CASSPGTGGERDEQYF	TGTGCCAGCAGCCCCGGGACAGGGGGCGAAAGGGACGAGCAGTACTTC
once	TRBV18	TRBJ1-3	16	NA	CASSLPADSSGNTIYF	TGTGCCAGCTCGCTACCCGCGGACAGCTCTGGAAACACCATATATTTT
NA	TRBV5-6	TRBJ2-7	15	TRBD1	CASSLEQGAQTEQYF	TGTGCCAGCAGCTTGGAACAGGGGGCGCAGACCGAGCAGTACTTC
NA	TRBV5-5	TRBJ1-2	13	NA	CASSPGSGYGYTF	TGTGCCAGCAGCCCCGGATCTGGGTATGGCTACACCTTC
NA	TRBV7-3	TRBJ2-2	12	NA	CASSPTNGELFF	TGTGCCAGCAGCCCGACAAACGGGGAGCTGTTTTTT
NA	TRBV15	TRBJ1-2	13	NA	CATRRGTEDGYTF	TGTGCCACTAGGCGTGGGACGGAAGATGGCTACACCTTC
NA	TRBV11-2	TRBJ2-5	17	NA	CASSHYAGPIFQETQYF	TGTGCCAGCAGCCACTACGCGGGACCTATCTTCCAAGAGACCCAGTACTTC
NA	TRBV7-9	TRBJ2-7	14	NA	CASSSVRSHYEQYF	TGTGCCAGCAGCTCGGTTCGGAGCCACTACGAGCAGTACTTC
NA	TRBV10-3	TRBJ2-5	17	TRBD1	CAISESDRGFGRETQYF	TGTGCCATCAGTGAGTCGGACAGGGGGTTTGGTAGAGAGACCCAGTACTTC
NA	TRBV7-2	TRBJ1-6	14	TRBD1	CASRGQGVGSPLHF	TGTGCCAGCAGAGGACAGGGTGTCGGTTCACCCCTCCACTTT
once	TRBV27	TRBJ2-2	11	NA	CASRAHGELFF	TGTGCCAGCCGAGCGCACGGGGAGCTGTTTTTT
NA	TRBV6-4	TRBJ2-1	15	TRBD1	CASSVDRGIYNEQFF	TGTGCCAGCAGTGTAGACAGGGGCATCTACAATGAGCAGTTCTTC
NA	TRBV30	TRBJ2-1	15	TRBD2	CAWRGSGGFYNEQFF	TGTGCCTGGAGGGGTAGCGGGGGATTTTACAATGAGCAGTTCTTC
NA	TRBV11-2	TRBJ2-7	15	NA	CASSLEGSEPFEQYF	TGTGCCAGCAGCTTAGAAGGTAGTGAGCCGTTCGAGCAGTACTTC
NA	TRBV2	TRBJ1-1	15	NA	CASRFEGRWNTEAFF	TGTGCCAGCAGGTTTGAGGGACGGTGGAACACTGAAGCTTTCTTT
NA	TRBV5-4	TRBJ2-1	12	NA	CASSTDRNEQFF	TGTGCCAGCAGCACCGACAGAAATGAGCAGTTCTTC
NA	TRBV5-4	TRBJ2-7	14	TRBD1	CASSPRQGLYEQYF	TGTGCCAGCAGCCCCCGACAGGGCTTATACGAGCAGTACTTC
NA	TRBV2	TRBJ1-5	11	NA	CASGGDQPQHF	TGTGCCAGCGGGGGGGATCAGCCCCAGCATTTT
NA	TRBV10-1	TRBJ1-1	16	TRBD1	CASSEFLGTGSTEAFF	TGCGCCAGCAGTGAATTCTTAGGGACAGGGAGCACTGAAGCTTTCTTT
NA	TRBV6-5	TRBJ1-2	15	NA	CASRPTGTPWGGYTF	TGTGCCAGCAGACCCACCGGGACACCCTGGGGCGGCTACACCTTC
NA	TRBV19	TRBJ1-6	13	TRBD1	CASSRTGNSPLHF	TGTGCCAGTAGCAGGACAGGAAATTCACCCCTCCACTTT
NA	TRBV27	TRBJ1-5	17	NA	CASSPEGGLVSNQPQHF	TGTGCCAGCAGCCCCGAGGGGGGGCTCGTCAGCAATCAGCCCCAGCATTTT
NA	TRBV7-8	TRBJ1-5	14	NA	CASSEDSHNQPQHF	TGTGCCAGCAGCGAAGACAGCCACAATCAGCCCCAGCATTTT